These T cell receptor beta chains were read from a single sample in a study of blood T cell repertoires in COVID-19. Clones were sequenced by immunoSEQ multiplex PCR, and TCRdb holds only the in-frame ones, with some missing. The data hold 71,000 or so clones, with over 75% observed a single time. Sample: peripheral blood. The receptors come from a man in his fifties or sixties with acute or convalescent COVID-19. Each CDR3 is given without its conserved first and last residue.

J gene,V gene,CDR3 protein
TRBJ2-3,TRBV4-1,ASSQDGAATDTQY
TRBJ1-5,TRBV19,ASRAGIHSNQPQH
TRBJ1-2,TRBV7-9,ASIPSDRAYYGYT
TRBJ2-5,TRBV2,ASSDRETQY
TRBJ1-2,TRBV28,ASSLLAGGGYGYT
TRBJ2-7,TRBV4-2,ASSQGAGERGGEQY
TRBJ1-4,TRBV4-3,ASSPIGGQINEKLF
TRBJ1-1,TRBV27,ASSSREGQGIHSEAF
TRBJ2-3,TRBV5-1,ASSPSGGLADTQY
TRBJ1-3,TRBV2,ASSEQTTTSGNTIY
TRBJ1-1,TRBV3-1/TRBV3-2,ASSQDREGTALNTEAF
TRBJ1-2,TRBV2,ASSERQGVIRGYT
TRBJ2-7,TRBV5-8,ASSSFSYEQY
TRBJ2-5,TRBV7-2,ASSLGAGLETQY
TRBJ1-2,TRBV2,ASRVQGYT
TRBJ1-1,TRBV7-9,ASSSTTGGLVNTEAF
TRBJ1-1,TRBV6-5,ASYRGVYTEAF
TRBJ1-6,TRBV19,ASSINRETGSPLH
TRBJ1-5,TRBV28,ASSSTGSRQPQH
TRBJ2-7,TRBV19,ASSNLPGTFNYEQY
TRBJ1-1,TRBV6-2/TRBV6-3,ASSWSGTEAF
TRBJ1-2,TRBV28,ASELGGYGYT
TRBJ2-7,TRBV6-5,ASSNTGTADYEQY
TRBJ2-7,TRBV7-2,ASSLGWGSGYEQY
TRBJ2-7,TRBV28,ASEGARSYEQY